This TCR beta chain was documented in a study of blood T cell repertoires in COVID-19. Study information: Sources were T cells, B-cell-depleted T cells, or PBMCs; the material itself was cDNA or gDNA.

Germline values: CDR1 SEHNR, CDR2 FQNEAQ (reference sequence). The CDR3 covers 13 residues. The V gene lost 6 bases and the J gene lost 5 bases, with 11 bases spanning the gap. Repertoires were generated with immunoSEQ multiplex PCR, while TCRdb's copy carries only in-frame clones and drops some. Among under 250,000 clones listed, 87% were seen once. Participants had their cohort set by participant-reported clinical history. The sequencing sample was made of PBMCs or T cells enriched from blood (not recorded which). The clonotype originates from a woman between 25 and 40 years old with acute COVID-19. This chain links TRBV7-9 with TRBJ1-5, with D perhaps TRBD1 (5 bases). The CDR3 protein is CASSPGADQPQHF. The CDR3 DNA follows: TGTGCCAGCAGTCCTGGGGCGGATCAGCCCCAGCATTTT.